The clone carrying this T cell receptor (beta chain) was observed a handful of times. These data come from a study of blood T cells in healthy people across ages. PCR was performed a second time for about 7 to 12 cycles using a sample-barcoded 5' primer and a J-beta primer mix. A single record per CDR3 protein comes from TCRdb applying MiXCR to the 5' RACE reads. The sample includes about 640,000 distinct CDR3 sequences, 25% to 35% of them seen just once. This CDR3 spans 16 amino acids. CDR1 and CDR2 from the germline V gene are DFQATT and SNEGSKA (reference sequence). V lost 3 bases, J lost 2 bases, and 10 bases stayed unmatched.

V gene TRBV20-1 combines with J gene TRBJ1-5, with 7 positions matching TRBD1. The sequenced sample was blood. The source is an elderly woman in good health. The CDR3 here is CSASSGGYGRNQPQHF. DNA of the CDR3: TGCAGTGCTAGCTCAGGGGGATATGGCCGCAATCAGCCCCAGCATTTT.